This T cell receptor (beta chain) was recorded in a study of glioma-infiltrating T cells after dendritic cell vaccination. This CDR3 contains 12 residues. V was pared by 7 bases and J by 8 bases, with 14 bases between. Germline CDR1 reads MGHDK; CDR2 reads SYGVNS. The data were produced by immunoSEQ multiplex PCR, yet TCRdb's version contains in-frame clones alone and is incomplete. The sample lists 110,000 or so clones; around 90% were seen once. The time point: after dendritic cell vaccination, including at tumor progression/relapse. Source: blood, taken after dendritic cell vaccination. This chain links TRBV25-1 with TRBJ1-1; a weak D match, TRBD1 (6 bases). The TCR sequence derives from a human donor with glioblastoma. The CDR3: CASTSMGTEAFF. CDR3 sequence (DNA): TGTGCCAGCACGTCAATGGGGACAGAAGCTTTCTTT.